The clone carrying this TCR beta chain was counted between two and nine times. Its antigen remains unknown. These data come from a study of blood T cells in healthy people across ages. General study findings and limits: Roughly linear age-related decline in beta diversity appeared, significant by age around 42.

Sample-barcoded 5' priming and a J-beta primer mix drove a second PCR of roughly 7 to 11 cycles. Each cDNA was tagged by a template-switch adaptor containing 12 random nucleotides. Each single sample gave us at least 3 million CDR3-containing paired-end reads. MiXCR, applied by TCRdb to the 5' RACE reads, yields one record per CDR3 protein. The sample gives hundreds of thousands of distinct CDR3 sequences, 45% to 65% of which show up once; roughly 34% is in the top ten. The V end was cut by 0 bases, the J end by 4 bases, with 12 bases between. Germline loops: CDR1 SGDLS, CDR2 YYNGEE. The CDR3 extends over 15 amino acids. Every participating donor contributed roughly 11 milliliters of peripheral blood through a draw.

Sequenced input: blood. The gene calls are TRBV9 and TRBJ2-3; D may be TRBD2 (6 bases). The origin of this receptor is a man aged 55 to 69 in good health. This chain's CDR3 is CASSVAPGGADTQYF. In nucleotides, the CDR3 is TGTGCCAGCAGCGTAGCGCCGGGCGGGGCAGATACGCAGTATTTT.